The rows below give T cell receptor beta chains drawn from one sample of a study of HIV-infected patients and healthy controls. TCRdb analysed the 5' RACE reads with MiXCR anew, one entry per CDR3 protein. Among about 5,500 distinct CDR3 sequences, about 8.7% were seen once, and the ten largest hold approximately 20%. The input for sequencing was blood, taken before antiretroviral therapy. These receptors all come from an adult with HIV infection. Both conserved end residues are part of each CDR3. The D gene is left open where the match is weak. Not all rows give a size; the values are once, few, many and, for expanded clones, a class.

j_gene: TRBJ1-1; v_gene: TRBV19; d_gene: NA; abundance: many; CDR3aa: CASSIPWGEAFF; CDR3nt: TGTGCCAGTAGTATACCGTGGGGTGAAGCTTTCTTT
j_gene: TRBJ1-2; v_gene: TRBV12-3/TRBV12-4; d_gene: NA; abundance: many; CDR3aa: CASRPQGRGYGYTF; CDR3nt: TGTGCCAGCAGGCCCCAGGGCAGGGGATATGGCTACACCTTC
j_gene: TRBJ1-2; v_gene: TRBV29-1; d_gene: NA; abundance: NA; CDR3aa: CSSESNYGYTF; CDR3nt: TGCAGCTCTGAAAGTAACTATGGCTACACCTTC
j_gene: TRBJ2-1; v_gene: TRBV19; d_gene: TRBD2; abundance: once; CDR3aa: CASSRTSVYNEQFF; CDR3nt: TGTGCCAGTAGTCGGACTAGCGTCTACAATGAGCAGTTCTTC
j_gene: TRBJ2-3; v_gene: TRBV12-3/TRBV12-4; d_gene: TRBD2; abundance: many; CDR3aa: CASSPTSGGGVTDTQYF; CDR3nt: TGTGCCAGCAGTCCAACAAGCGGGGGTGGGGTGACAGATACGCAGTATTTT
j_gene: TRBJ2-1; v_gene: TRBV5-5; d_gene: NA; abundance: many; CDR3aa: CASSPLRGEQFF; CDR3nt: TGTGCCAGCAGCCCTCTGCGGGGTGAGCAGTTCTTC
j_gene: TRBJ2-1; v_gene: TRBV20-1; d_gene: TRBD2; abundance: many; CDR3aa: CSALRTSGRQDDEQFF; CDR3nt: TGCAGTGCCCTAAGGACTAGCGGGCGGCAGGACGATGAGCAGTTCTTC
j_gene: TRBJ2-1; v_gene: TRBV20-1; d_gene: TRBD2; abundance: medium-sized; CDR3aa: CSARDRAGLATNEQFF; CDR3nt: TGCAGTGCTAGAGATCGGGCGGGACTAGCGACTAATGAGCAGTTCTTC
j_gene: TRBJ2-1; v_gene: TRBV12-3/TRBV12-4; d_gene: TRBD2; abundance: medium-sized; CDR3aa: CASSRTSGSQFF; CDR3nt: TGTGCCAGCAGTCGGACTAGCGGGAGCCAGTTCTTC
j_gene: TRBJ2-3; v_gene: TRBV18; d_gene: NA; abundance: many; CDR3aa: CASSYQRGPTDTQYF; CDR3nt: TGTGCCAGCTCCTACCAGCGAGGGCCCACAGATACGCAGTATTTT
j_gene: TRBJ2-5; v_gene: TRBV6-2/TRBV6-3; d_gene: TRBD1; abundance: medium-sized; CDR3aa: CASRRDRFETQYF; CDR3nt: TGTGCCAGCAGACGGGACAGGTTCGAGACCCAGTACTTC
j_gene: TRBJ2-4; v_gene: TRBV6-1; d_gene: NA; abundance: medium-sized; CDR3aa: CASSGSGQGRAKNIQYF; CDR3nt: TGTGCCAGCAGTGGTTCCGGACAAGGTAGAGCCAAAAACATTCAGTACTTC
j_gene: TRBJ1-5; v_gene: TRBV7-3; d_gene: NA; abundance: NA; CDR3aa: CASSPGRNQPQHF; CDR3nt: TGTGCCAGCAGCCCCGGGAGGAATCAGCCCCAGCATTTT
j_gene: TRBJ2-5; v_gene: TRBV4-1; d_gene: NA; abundance: many; CDR3aa: CASSQETVETQYF; CDR3nt: TGCGCCAGCAGCCAAGAGACGGTGGAGACCCAGTACTTC
j_gene: TRBJ2-5; v_gene: TRBV3-1; d_gene: NA; abundance: medium-sized; CDR3aa: CASSQAVAAETQYF; CDR3nt: TGTGCCAGCAGCCAAGCGGTAGCGGCAGAGACCCAGTACTTC
j_gene: TRBJ2-2; v_gene: TRBV30; d_gene: NA; abundance: many; CDR3aa: CAWNPITGELFF; CDR3nt: TGTGCCTGGAATCCTATCACCGGGGAGCTGTTTTTT
j_gene: TRBJ2-7; v_gene: TRBV3-1; d_gene: NA; abundance: medium-sized; CDR3aa: CASSPTLFYEQYF; CDR3nt: TGTGCCAGCAGTCCAACACTCTTTTACGAGCAGTACTTC
j_gene: TRBJ2-1; v_gene: TRBV11-3; d_gene: TRBD2; abundance: many; CDR3aa: CASSSYGRGGEQFF; CDR3nt: TGTGCCAGCAGCTCTTATGGGAGGGGAGGTGAGCAGTTCTTC
j_gene: TRBJ1-1; v_gene: TRBV10-3; d_gene: NA; abundance: medium-sized; CDR3aa: CAISEGRNRNTEAFF; CDR3nt: TGTGCCATCAGTGAGGGCCGTAACCGGAACACTGAAGCTTTCTTT
j_gene: TRBJ2-4; v_gene: TRBV19; d_gene: NA; abundance: many; CDR3aa: CASSMTRVKNIQYF; CDR3nt: TGTGCCAGTAGTATGACCAGAGTCAAAAACATTCAGTACTTC
j_gene: TRBJ2-7; v_gene: TRBV5-1; d_gene: TRBD1; abundance: many; CDR3aa: CASSLTTGQGGYEQYF; CDR3nt: TGCGCCAGCAGCTTGACAACGGGACAGGGTGGGTACGAGCAGTACTTC
j_gene: TRBJ2-3; v_gene: TRBV30; d_gene: TRBD2; abundance: many; CDR3aa: CAWSRSGNIADTQYF; CDR3nt: TGTGCCTGGAGCCGAAGCGGGAACATCGCAGATACGCAGTATTTT
j_gene: TRBJ2-3; v_gene: TRBV20-1; d_gene: NA; abundance: NA; CDR3aa: CSARVPGRGTDTQYF; CDR3nt: TGCAGTGCTAGAGTCCCGGGCAGGGGCACAGATACGCAGTATTTT
j_gene: TRBJ2-5; v_gene: TRBV6-6; d_gene: TRBD2; abundance: NA; CDR3aa: CASRELAGTQETQYF; CDR3nt: TGTGCCAGCCGGGAGCTAGCGGGGACCCAAGAGACCCAGTACTTC
j_gene: TRBJ1-5; v_gene: TRBV20-1; d_gene: TRBD1; abundance: many; CDR3aa: CSAVRQGVSNQPQHF; CDR3nt: TGCAGTGCTGTACGACAGGGGGTGAGCAATCAGCCCCAGCATTTT
j_gene: TRBJ2-7; v_gene: TRBV11-2; d_gene: TRBD2; abundance: medium-sized; CDR3aa: CASSLDLAGSYEQYF; CDR3nt: TGTGCCAGCAGCTTAGATCTAGCGGGCTCCTACGAGCAGTACTTC
j_gene: TRBJ1-5; v_gene: TRBV19; d_gene: NA; abundance: medium-sized; CDR3aa: CASSIRGSPTSNQPQHF; CDR3nt: TGTGCCAGTAGTATTCGTGGGTCCCCGACTAGCAATCAGCCCCAGCATTTT
j_gene: TRBJ2-5; v_gene: TRBV7-3; d_gene: NA; abundance: few; CDR3aa: CASSYSGTRRGETQYF; CDR3nt: TGTGCCAGCAGCTATTCCGGGACAAGGCGGGGAGAGACCCAGTACTTC
j_gene: TRBJ2-5; v_gene: TRBV4-1; d_gene: TRBD1; abundance: medium-sized; CDR3aa: CASSQAPLGGTGEEETQYF; CDR3nt: TGCGCCAGCAGCCAAGCCCCCCTCGGAGGGACAGGCGAAGAGGAGACCCAGTACTTC
j_gene: TRBJ2-7; v_gene: TRBV3-1; d_gene: NA; abundance: medium-sized; CDR3aa: CASSQDTGTEQYF; CDR3nt: TGTGCCAGCAGCCAAGACACAGGAACCGAGCAGTACTTC
j_gene: TRBJ2-3; v_gene: TRBV9; d_gene: NA; abundance: medium-sized; CDR3aa: CASSVAQGRDTQYF; CDR3nt: TGTGCCAGCAGCGTAGCACAGGGGAGGGATACGCAGTATTTT
j_gene: TRBJ2-5; v_gene: TRBV3-1; d_gene: NA; abundance: medium-sized; CDR3aa: CASSFLYEETQYF; CDR3nt: TGTGCCAGCAGCTTCCTATACGAGGAGACCCAGTACTTC
j_gene: TRBJ2-2; v_gene: TRBV2; d_gene: TRBD2; abundance: medium-sized; CDR3aa: CASSRTSGRFDTGELFF; CDR3nt: TGTGCCAGCTCAAGGACTAGCGGGAGATTCGACACCGGGGAGCTGTTTTTT
j_gene: TRBJ2-3; v_gene: TRBV19; d_gene: NA; abundance: many; CDR3aa: CASSPDLSTDTQYF; CDR3nt: TGTGCCAGTAGTCCGGACCTCAGCACAGATACGCAGTATTTT
j_gene: TRBJ2-4; v_gene: TRBV15; d_gene: TRBD2; abundance: NA; CDR3aa: CATSSVAGAKNIQYF; CDR3nt: TGTGCCACCAGCAGTGTAGCGGGAGCCAAAAACATTCAGTACTTC
j_gene: TRBJ1-4; v_gene: TRBV2; d_gene: NA; abundance: many; CDR3aa: CASSINRYNEKLFF; CDR3nt: TGTGCCAGCAGCATTAACAGATATAATGAAAAACTGTTTTTT
j_gene: TRBJ2-3; v_gene: TRBV2; d_gene: NA; abundance: many; CDR3aa: CASSVGPGGADTQYF; CDR3nt: TGTGCCAGCAGTGTAGGGCCAGGAGGCGCAGATACGCAGTATTTT
j_gene: TRBJ2-3; v_gene: TRBV7-9; d_gene: NA; abundance: few; CDR3aa: CASSMMTSTDTQYF; CDR3nt: TGTGCCAGCAGCATGATGACTAGCACAGATACGCAGTATTTT
j_gene: TRBJ2-3; v_gene: TRBV7-9; d_gene: NA; abundance: medium-sized; CDR3aa: CASSFQPRDTQYF; CDR3nt: TGTGCCAGCAGCTTCCAGCCACGAGATACGCAGTATTTT
j_gene: TRBJ1-1; v_gene: TRBV3-1; d_gene: NA; abundance: medium-sized; CDR3aa: CASSRSRDTVLKTEAFF; CDR3nt: TGTGCCAGCAGCCGAAGCCGGGACACGGTATTGAAGACTGAAGCTTTCTTT